The clone carrying this T cell receptor beta chain has a single count. J lost 4 bases, V lost 2 bases, and 12 bases had no gene match. CDR3 size: 17 residues. The germline gives CDR1 MNHEY, CDR2 SMNVEV (reference sequence). This entry belongs to a study of blood T cell repertoires in COVID-19. The data were produced by immunoSEQ multiplex PCR, yet TCRdb's version contains in-frame clones alone and is incomplete. The sample comprises over 25,000 clones, just over 85% of which are singletons, and about a sixth rests with the top ten. This clonotype was sampled from a man aged 65 to 85 with acute or convalescent COVID-19. Material for sequencing was peripheral blood. The rearrangement joins TRBV27 to TRBJ2-7, with 9 nucleotides matching TRBD1. CDR3: CASSLRDRAGSGYEQYF. As DNA, the CDR3 is TGTGCCAGCAGTTTAAGGGACAGGGCAGGGAGCGGTTACGAGCAGTACTTC.